Given below is one T cell receptor (beta chain) in context. Its antigen is unidentified. The data were taken from a study of blood T cells in healthy people across ages. About the research overall: Researchers report that template switching captured about one barcoded beta molecule per two T cells. Study-level points and caveats: One million T cells yielded diversity estimates that were considered underestimates. The lack of PBMC sorting stopped any conclusive naive versus antigen-experienced comparison.

A second roughly 6 to 12 cycle PCR used barcoded and J-beta primers. Each CDR3 protein gets one entry after TCRdb re-called the 5' RACE reads with MiXCR. The sample lists approximately 800,000 distinct CDR3 sequences, 40% to 65% occurring once. V lost 1 base and J lost 4; bases outside the gene matches: 10. Germline assignment: CDR1 SGHAT and CDR2 FQNNGV. The CDR3 is 18 residues long. This TCR was recovered from a man older than 75 in good health. The chain couples TRBV11-2 to TRBJ2-2; 9 nucleotides line up with TRBD1. Source material: blood. CDR3 sequence (DNA): TGTGCCAGCAGCTTAGGGACGGACAGGGGACGGGGCACCGGGGAGCTGTTTTTT. This encodes CASSLGTDRGRGTGELFF.